This T cell receptor (beta chain) was documented in a study of shared clonotypes between healthy human individuals. Of note for this clone: The identical CDR3 is also encoded by other nucleotide sequences in the sample.

Only in-frame clones appear in the TCRdb table, and some are missing; sequencing was by immunoSEQ multiplex PCR. The sample lists approximately 2.1 million clones, 90% to 95% occurring once. Material for sequencing was naive CD4+ T cells from PBMCs. Subset given: CD45RA+ positively selected. The sequence was collected from a man aged 18 to 29 in good health. Some clones in this sample may be carry-over from other donors' samples.

CDR3 sequence reads: CASSSTGTGALEQYF. The DNA of the CDR3 is TGCGCCAGCAGCTCCACCGGGACAGGGGCCCTCGAGCAGTACTTC. This chain connects TRBV5-1 to TRBJ2-7; 10 bases fit TRBD1. The CDR3 length is 15 residues. V lost 3 bases to trimming and J lost 6 bases; unmatched junction nucleotides: 9. Per germline, CDR1 SGHRS and CDR2 YFSETQ.